This is a list of T cell receptor beta chains from one sample in a study of CD8 T cells in Susac syndrome. TCRdb independently ran MiXCR on the immunoSEQ multiplex PCR reads; one entry per CDR3 protein. The sample lists roughly 200,000 distinct CDR3 sequences; 85% to 95% were seen once. The sequencing sample was made of CD4+ T cells from PBMCs. The receptors derive from a human donor with multiple sclerosis. CDR3s include the opening cysteine and the closing phenylalanine or tryptophan. D genes are given only for firm matches. Where a row states a size, it is once, few, many or the class of an expanded clone; other rows omit it.

d_call	j_call	v_call	clone_size	cdr3_nt	cdr3_aa
NA	TRBJ1-1	TRBV30	NA	TGTGCCTGGGGGAGAGGGTCTCAGGACACTGAAGCTTTCTTT	CAWGRGSQDTEAFF
NA	TRBJ2-3	TRBV7-2	NA	TGTGCCAGCAGCCCCAACATCGGGGGAGATACGCAGTATTTT	CASSPNIGGDTQYF
NA	TRBJ1-4	TRBV30	NA	TGTGCCTGGAGTCTAGATAAACTTAATGAAAAACTGTTTTTT	CAWSLDKLNEKLFF
NA	TRBJ1-1	TRBV7-2	NA	TGTGCCAGCAGCACCCGGACAGCGACGAACACTGAAGCTTTCTTT	CASSTRTATNTEAFF
NA	TRBJ2-1	TRBV20-1	NA	TGCAGTGCTAGACCTCTGCACAATGAGCAGTTCTTC	CSARPLHNEQFF
TRBD1	TRBJ1-2	TRBV20-1	NA	TGCAGTGCCCGGGACAGGGGTCGTGGCTACACCTTC	CSARDRGRGYTF
NA	TRBJ2-1	TRBV25-1	NA	TGTGCCAGCAGTGCTAGAAGGAGAGTTGAGGTGAATGAGCAGTTCTTC	CASSARRRVEVNEQFF
TRBD1	TRBJ1-2	TRBV20-1	NA	TGCAGTGCTAGAGATAGGAAGGGGGCATTCGATGGCTACACCTTC	CSARDRKGAFDGYTF
NA	TRBJ1-5	TRBV28	NA	TGTGCCAGCAGTCTGGGGGAAGGTCAGCCCCAGCATTTT	CASSLGEGQPQHF
TRBD1	TRBJ1-1	TRBV6-1	NA	TGTGCCAGCAGCGATAGGACAGGGGCACACACTGAAGCTTTCTTT	CASSDRTGAHTEAFF
NA	TRBJ2-3	TRBV14	once	TGTGCCAGCAGACCTCAGGGGACAGATACGCAGTATTTT	CASRPQGTDTQYF
TRBD1	TRBJ2-7	TRBV30	NA	TGTGCCTGGAGTCGGGGACAGTCCTACGAGCAGTACTTC	CAWSRGQSYEQYF
NA	TRBJ1-1	TRBV12-3/TRBV12-4	NA	TGTGCCAGCAGTACGCACAGGGAACGGAACACTGAAGCTTTCTTT	CASSTHRERNTEAFF
NA	TRBJ1-2	TRBV25-1	NA	TGTGCCACCCAGGGATGGGGGCGTCTCCAATATGGCTACACCTTC	CATQGWGRLQYGYTF
NA	TRBJ1-1	TRBV9	NA	TGTGCCAGCAGCGTAGCTGAGGGAGGCTTCACTGAAGCTTTCTTT	CASSVAEGGFTEAFF
NA	TRBJ2-3	TRBV20-1	NA	TGCAGTGTCATAAGCACAGATACGCAGTATTTT	CSVISTDTQYF